Below are 10 T cell receptor delta chains sequenced from a single sample in a study of γδ T cells in repeated Plasmodium falciparum infection. TCRdb reran clone calling via CATT on the multiplex PCR reads. Here the sample spans over 45,000 delta-chain clones, about 1.5% being singletons. Flow sorting of PBMC yielded separate Vgamma9/Vdelta2+ and Vdelta2-negative gammadelta T cell populations for bulk repertoire analysis. Sequencing was carried out using gamma-delta T cells from blood. The origin of the receptors is a pool of human donors (malaria-infected and uninfected, not separated).

This clone was found a few times. One base away lies a much larger clone, so this may be a sequencing read error. The sample has other DNA sequences that encode this CDR3 too. The chain carries TRDV1 and TRDJ1, with 9 bases lining up with TRDD3. The J segment lost 14 bases and the V segment lost 4 bases, leaving 44 bases of the junction unmatched. Germline CDR1 is TSWWSYY and CDR2 is QGS. This CDR3 has 24 amino acids. DNA for the CDR3: TGTGCTCTTGGGGGCCCTGGGAGTGTGACGACCGGGGCACTGGGGGAGAGTCGGTTCGGTAAGCTGATCTTT. Its translation: CALGGPGSVTTGALGESRFGKLIF.

The sample holds a few counts of this clone. The translation of this DNA and the TCRdb protein of a much larger clone differ at residue 15, probably owing to a read error; the protein shown here is translated from the DNA. The chain uses TRDV1 and TRDJ1, with a tentative D call TRDD3 (6 bases). The J gene is not listed in TCRdb, so it was assigned here from a DNA match to germline. The CDR3 loop spans 25 amino acids. The germline V gene encodes CDR1 TSWWSYY and CDR2 QGS. The V end lost 0 bases, the J end lost 0 bases, and 38 bases lay between the germline ends. CDR3 DNA: TGTGCTCTTGGGGAACTGTTTCACACTCTACGATTTCCTGGGGTATACGCGGGGTACACCGATAAACTCATCTTT. It encodes CALGELFHTLRFPGVYAGYTDKLIF.

This clone has only a few counts. A far larger clone is one nucleotide away, so this likely arose from a read error. The sample has other DNA sequences that encode this CDR3 too. The chain couples TRDV1 to TRDJ1, with TRDD3 matching 12 bases. TCRdb does not report a J gene; here it was assigned by matching the DNA to germline references. Germline CDR1 is TSWWSYY and CDR2 is QGS. This CDR3 spans 25 amino acids. In nucleotides, the CDR3 is TGTGCACTTGGGGAACTGTTTCACACTCTACGATTTCCTGGGGGATACGCGGGGTACACCGATAAACTCATCTTT. It specifies CALGELFHTLRFPGGYAGYTDKLIF.

With regard to this clone: This DNA's translation and the protein TCRdb lists, from a much larger clone, do not match at residue 15, likely due to a read error; the protein shown is translated from the DNA. No J gene call was made, and the V gene is TRDV1; TRDD3 reflects the table's D call only, with no check against the DNA. Germline V gene data show CDR1 as TSWWSYY and CDR2 as QGS. The CDR3 is 17 amino acids. CDR3 sequence: CALGDISGGFLTDKPIF. The DNA for the CDR3 is TGTGCTCTTGGGGACATCTCTGGGGGATTCCTCACCGATAAACCCATCTTT.

Remarks on this clone: TCRdb's protein, taken from a much larger clone, differs from this DNA's translation at residue 12, likely owing to a read error; the protein displayed comes from the DNA. For the V gene the call is TRDV1; the J gene has no call. CDR3 size: 14 residues. The germline V gene has CDR1 TSWWSYY and CDR2 QGS. The CDR3 sequence: CALGEPDPLLKFIF. CDR3 DNA: TGTGCTCTTGGGGAACCGGATCCTTTGCTGAAATTCATCTTT.

Of note for this clone: This likely came from a read error, as a far larger clone is one base away. The sample holds other DNA sequences that translate to the same CDR3. J is TRDJ1 and V is TRDV1, with D possibly TRDD2 on 5 matching bases. Germline CDR1 reads TSWWSYY; CDR2 reads QGS. This CDR3 has 10 amino acids. Here the CDR3 reads CALGELRLTF. CDR3 nucleotide sequence: TGTGCTCTTGGGGAATTAAGACTGACCTTC.

The chain combines TRDV1 with TRDJ1; 7 bases agree with TRDD3. Here the J gene came from matching the DNA to germline, since TCRdb omits it. The V segment lost 4 bases and the J segment 4 bases; nucleotides outside the gene matches: 36. This CDR3 is 24 amino acids long. Germline CDR1 is TSWWSYY and CDR2 is QGS. DNA of the CDR3: TGTGCTCTTGGGGGACTAGATGCTACCCCTGCTTCGAGTACTGGGGTCTGTATGCTCGATAAACTCATCTTT. Protein: CALGGLDATPASSTGVCMLDKLIF.

A word on this clone: TCRdb attributes to this sequence the protein of a much larger clone, which differs from the DNA translation at residue 3; a read error is likely, and the protein displayed is translated from the DNA. The rearrangement uses TRDV2 and TRDJ3, with 10 bases matching TRDD3. TCRdb leaves out the J gene; it was filled in here by matching the DNA to germline. The CDR3 covers 23 residues. The germline CDR1 and CDR2 sequences are GEAIGNYY and EKD. The CDR3, as DNA: TGTGCCTATGACAACCGGGCCGAAAAGACTGGGGGATCCGAGTCCTGGGACACCCGACAGATGTTTTTC. It is translated as CAYDNRAEKTGGSESWDTRQMFF.

This clone was seen a few times. This likely traces to a read error, being one base from a far larger clone. The identical CDR3 is also encoded by other nucleotide sequences in the sample. V gene TRDV1 combines with J gene TRDJ1; 8 nucleotides agree with TRDD3. CDR3 length: 18 amino acids. Germline CDR1 and CDR2: TSWWSYY and QGS. CDR3 in amino acids: CALGALPLLGVNTDKLIF. CDR3 in DNA: TGCGCTCTTGGGGCTCTTCCTTTACTGGGGGTCAACACCGATAAACTCATCTTT.

About this clone: This DNA's translation differs at residue 10 from TCRdb's protein, which comes from a much larger clone; a read error is likely, and the protein shown is translated from the DNA. The chain is built from TRDV1 and TRDJ1; TRDD3 matches 10 bases. The J gene, absent from TCRdb, was called here by matching the DNA to germline. This CDR3 contains 21 residues. Germline V gene sequence: CDR1 TSWWSYY, CDR2 QGS. J lost 3 bases, V lost 2 bases, and 21 bases had no gene match. Here the CDR3 DNA reads TGTGCTCTTGGGGAAGCCGACCGGCCCCTCCATTGTACTGGGGGATCCGATAAACTCATCTTT. Its protein product is CALGEADRPLHCTGGSDKLIF.